One and the same sample provided the 15 T cell receptor beta chains below, sequenced in a study of blood T cell repertoires in COVID-19. Sequencing was performed with immunoSEQ multiplex PCR; in TCRdb, only in-frame clones are kept and a portion is missing. The sample has some 190,000 clones; roughly 84% are singletons. The sample taken for sequencing was peripheral blood. The origin of the receptors is a person in their 70s with COVID-19, enrolled during active disease.

The chain joins TRBV9 to TRBJ1-2, with D hard to call. This CDR3 is 17 amino acids long. Germline CDR1 SGDLS, CDR2 YYNGEE. Trimming removed 4 bases from V and 4 bases from J, with 23 bases in between. The CDR3 DNA follows: TGTGCCAGCAGCACATCCAAACTGACATTAGAACCCTATGGCTACACCTTC. Amino acid sequence: CASSTSKLTLEPYGYTF.

The V call is TRBV15, the J call TRBJ2-2; 7 bases fit TRBD1. CDR3 length: 13 amino acids. The junction had 1 base not matched to a gene; V was cut back by 8 bases and J by 1 base. The germline gives CDR1 LNHNV, CDR2 YYDKDF (reference sequence). The CDR3 is CATGTENTGELFF. The CDR3 DNA sequence: TGTGCCACCGGGACAGAGAACACCGGGGAGCTGTTTTTT.

The CDR3 sequence: CASDSSGRYILFF. As DNA, the CDR3 is TGTGCCAGCGACAGTTCGGGTAGATATATACTGTTTTTT. The chain uses TRBV6-5 and TRBJ1-4, with D tentatively TRBD1 (5 bases). This CDR3 spans 13 amino acids. V shed 8 bases and J shed 13 bases, with 20 bases lying between them. Germline lookup yields CDR1 MNHEY and CDR2 SVGAGI.

J is TRBJ1-1 and V is TRBV5-1; TRBD1 might be the D (6 bases). CDR3 size: 16 residues. V was shortened by 2 bases and J by 1 base, with 15 bases between the two germline ends. Germline V gene data show CDR1 as SGHRS and CDR2 as YFSETQ. In nucleotides, the CDR3 is TGCGCCAGCAGCTTAGGGGGACGGGTAGAGAACACTGAAGCTTTCTTT. It yields the protein CASSLGGRVENTEAFF.

This chain connects TRBV12-5 to TRBJ1-1, with 9 bases identical to TRBD1. The germline CDR1 and CDR2 sequences are LGHNT and FRNRAP. The CDR3 consists of 17 residues. With 0 bases clipped from V and 3 bases from J, the junction kept 8 bases outside the gene matches. For the CDR3, the DNA is TGTGCTAGTGGTTTGGTACGCGGTGGGACAGGGTACACTGAAGCTTTCTTT. Its protein product is CASGLVRGGTGYTEAFF.

V usage is TRBV2 and J usage is TRBJ2-2; perhaps TRBD2 as D (6 bases). The CDR3 has 15 amino acids. Trimming removed 2 bases from V and 6 bases from J, with 13 bases in between. CDR1 is SNHLY and CDR2 is FYNNEI in the germline V gene. CDR3 sequence (DNA): TGTGCCAGCAGTGAATTGGAGGGTCCCGCCGGGGAGCTGTTTTTT. Amino acids: CASSELEGPAGELFF.

The chain employs TRBV7-2 and TRBJ2-3; TRBD2 aligns across 7 bases. This CDR3 is built from 15 residues. Germline V CDR1 and CDR2: SGHTA, FQGNSA. V gave up 3 bases and J gave up 5 bases; unmatched junction bases: 8. As DNA, the CDR3 is TGTGCCAGCAGCTTCGGCGGGGGAACGGGAGATACGCAGTATTTT. Translation: CASSFGGGTGDTQYF.

The chain links TRBV13 to TRBJ1-1; D unresolved. V gave up 5 bases and J gave up 4 bases, with 11 bases separating them. The CDR3 is 13 amino acids. From germline, CDR1 is PRHDT and CDR2 FYEKMQ (reference sequence). The CDR3 sequence is CASSRRGLTEAFF. CDR3 sequence (DNA): TGTGCCAGCAGCAGACGGGGTCTCACTGAAGCTTTCTTT.

V usage is TRBV5-1 and J usage is TRBJ1-4, with D perhaps TRBD1 (5 bases). Trimming shortened V by 0 bases and J by 5 bases, and 20 bases separated the two germline ends. CDR3 length equals 18 residues. CDR1 is SGHRS and CDR2 is YFSETQ in the germline V gene. The chain's CDR3 is CASSLGHYRQNKNEKLFF. DNA for the CDR3: TGCGCCAGCAGCTTGGGGCATTATCGACAGAATAAAAATGAAAAACTGTTTTTT.

The chain carries TRBV29-1 and TRBJ1-2, with 7 nucleotides matching TRBD1. The V gene's germline CDR1 is SQVTM and CDR2 ANQGSEA. With 4 bases clipped from V and 0 bases from J, the junction kept 11 bases outside the gene matches. This CDR3 has 16 residues. The CDR3 nucleotides read TGCAGCGTTGTCGTTTTGCCAGGGGGTTCTAACTATGGCTACACCTTC. Its protein product is CSVVVLPGGSNYGYTF. The full variable domain, its missing parts supplied by reference TRBV29-1 and TRBJ1-2, is SAVISQKPSRDICQRGTSLTIQCQVDSQVTMMFWYRQQPGQSLTLIATANQGSEATYESGFVIDKFPISRPNLTFSTLTVSNMSPEDSSIYLCSVVVLPGGSNYGYTFGSGTRLTVV.

The chain is built from TRBV7-2 and TRBJ1-2, with D perhaps TRBD1 (6 bases). V was cut by 5 bases and J by 4 bases, with 17 bases left in between. Per the germline V gene, CDR1 is SGHTA and CDR2 is FQGNSA. The CDR3 contains 15 residues. The CDR3, as DNA: TGTGCCAGCAGCCCAGGGGCTGCAGGAGGCTATGGCTACACCTTC. It translates to CASSPGAAGGYGYTF.

The chain recombines TRBV18 with TRBJ1-5; TRBD1 aligns across 9 bases. Germline V gene data show CDR1 as KGHSH and CDR2 as LQKENI. Unmatched junction bases numbered 9, after V lost 3 bases and J lost 6 bases. The CDR3 covers 16 residues. This CDR3 reads CASSPNPTGGGQPQHF. The DNA for the CDR3 is TGTGCCAGCTCACCGAACCCCACAGGGGGCGGTCAGCCCCAGCATTTT.

The rearrangement uses TRBV7-2 and TRBJ1-2; 7 positions match TRBD1. Trimming cost V 1 base and J 0 bases; bases outside gene matches: 8. Germline V lookup: CDR1 SGHTA, CDR2 FQGNSA. This CDR3 region has 17 residues. The CDR3: CASSLVLRDRSNYGYTF. The CDR3 DNA reads as TGTGCCAGCAGCTTAGTACTTAGGGACAGATCTAACTATGGCTACACCTTC.

This chain links TRBV5-1 with TRBJ2-1; D not certain. CDR3 size: 15 residues. The V and J ends lost 4 bases and 0 bases respectively, with 11 bases between them. Germline lookup yields CDR1 SGHRS and CDR2 YFSETQ. This CDR3 reads CASSLAASSYNEQFF. The CDR3 region has the DNA TGCGCCAGCAGCCTTGCGGCGAGCTCCTACAATGAGCAGTTCTTC.

The V and J genes are TRBV19 and TRBJ2-7; 10 bases match TRBD2. CDR1 is LNHDA and CDR2 is SQIVND in the germline V gene (reference sequence). CDR3 size: 14 residues. V lost 6 bases, J lost 2 bases, and 4 bases stayed unmatched. CDR3 nucleotide sequence: TGTGCCAGTAGGAAGCGGGGGGGAACCTACGAGCAGTACTTC. Translated: CASRKRGGTYEQYF.